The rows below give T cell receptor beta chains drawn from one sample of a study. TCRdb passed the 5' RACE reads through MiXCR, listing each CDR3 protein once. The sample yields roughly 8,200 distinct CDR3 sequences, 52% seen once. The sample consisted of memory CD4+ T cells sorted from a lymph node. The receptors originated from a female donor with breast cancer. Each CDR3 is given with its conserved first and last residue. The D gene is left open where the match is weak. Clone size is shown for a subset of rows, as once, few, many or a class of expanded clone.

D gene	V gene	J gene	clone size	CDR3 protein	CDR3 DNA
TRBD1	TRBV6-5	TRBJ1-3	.	CASSRTGFNFGNTIYF	TGTGCCAGCAGCAGGACAGGGTTTAACTTTGGAAACACCATATATTTT
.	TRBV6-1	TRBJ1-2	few	CASIITGGGYGYTF	TGTGCCAGCATCATTACAGGAGGGGGCTATGGCTACACCTTC
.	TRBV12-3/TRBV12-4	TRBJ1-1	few	CASRPGRGGTEAFF	TGTGCCAGCAGGCCGGGCCGGGGCGGGACTGAAGCTTTCTTT
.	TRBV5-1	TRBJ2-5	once	CASSSLEGEETQYF	TGCGCCAGCAGCTCCCTGGAGGGGGAGGAGACCCAGTACTTC
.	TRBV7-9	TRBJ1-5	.	CASSSQRGNQPQHF	TGTGCCAGCAGCTCCCAGCGGGGGAATCAGCCCCAGCATTTT
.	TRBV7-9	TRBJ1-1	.	CASSQQGNTEAFF	TGTGCCAGCAGCCAACAGGGGAACACTGAAGCTTTCTTT
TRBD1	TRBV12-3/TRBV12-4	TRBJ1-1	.	CASRAGGGYTEAFF	TGTGCCAGTAGAGCAGGGGGCGGCTACACTGAAGCTTTCTTT
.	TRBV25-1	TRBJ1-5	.	CASSEWAGDQPQHF	TGTGCCAGCAGTGAATGGGCTGGGGATCAACCCCAGCATTTT
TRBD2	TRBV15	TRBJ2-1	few	CATSRGTRLAGTYNEQFF	TGTGCCACCAGCAGAGGGACTCGACTAGCGGGTACCTACAATGAGCAGTTCTTC
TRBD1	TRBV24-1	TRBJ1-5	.	CATSDWTGESQPQHF	TGTGCCACCAGTGATTGGACAGGGGAGAGTCAGCCCCAGCATTTT
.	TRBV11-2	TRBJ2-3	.	CASFSSDTQYF	TGTGCCAGCTTTTCGTCAGATACGCAGTATTTT
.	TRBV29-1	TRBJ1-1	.	CSGNMNTEALF	TGCAGCGGTAACATGAACACTGAAGCTCTCTTT
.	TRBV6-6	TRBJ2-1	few	CASSYLARENEQFF	TGTGCCAGCAGTTATCTGGCACGGGAGAATGAGCAGTTCTTC
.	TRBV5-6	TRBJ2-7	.	CASSLLNRGGPSYEQYF	TGTGCCAGCAGCTTGCTAAACCGTGGGGGGCCATCCTACGAGCAGTACTTC
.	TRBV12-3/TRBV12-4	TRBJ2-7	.	CASRTGGADEQYF	TGTGCCAGCAGAACGGGGGGCGCGGACGAGCAGTACTTC